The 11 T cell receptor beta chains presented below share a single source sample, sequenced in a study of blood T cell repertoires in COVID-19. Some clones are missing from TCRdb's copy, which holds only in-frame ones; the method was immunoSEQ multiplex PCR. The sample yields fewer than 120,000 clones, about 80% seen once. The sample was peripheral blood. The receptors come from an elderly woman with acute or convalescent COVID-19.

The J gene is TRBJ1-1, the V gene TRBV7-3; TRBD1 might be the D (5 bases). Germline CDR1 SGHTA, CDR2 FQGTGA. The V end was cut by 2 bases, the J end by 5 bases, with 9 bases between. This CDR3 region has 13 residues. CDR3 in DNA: TGTGCCAGCAGCTTATTCGACAGAACTGAAGCTTTCTTT. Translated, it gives CASSLFDRTEAFF. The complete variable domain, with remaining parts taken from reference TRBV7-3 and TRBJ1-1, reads GAGVSQTPSNKVTEKGKYVELRCDPISGHTALYWYRQSLGQGPEFLIYFQGTGAADDSGLPNDRFFAVRPEGSVSTLKIQRTERGDSAVYLCASSLFDRTEAFFGQGTRLTVV.

The CDR3 sequence is CASSYSASGANVLTF. In DNA, the CDR3 is TGTGCCAGCAGTTACTCGGCATCTGGGGCCAACGTCCTGACTTTC. The chain carries TRBV6-5 and TRBJ2-6, with D unclear. The CDR3 runs to 15 residues. CDR1 MNHEY and CDR2 SVGAGI come from the germline V gene. Between the trimmed V and J ends, which lost 0 bases and 1 base, there was a span of 4 bases.

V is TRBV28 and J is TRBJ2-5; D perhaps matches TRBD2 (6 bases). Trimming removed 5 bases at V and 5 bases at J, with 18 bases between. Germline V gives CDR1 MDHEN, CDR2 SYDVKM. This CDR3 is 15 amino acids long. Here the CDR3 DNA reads TGTGCCAGCAGTAACCGGGACTCAAGAGCCGAGACCCAGTACTTC. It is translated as CASSNRDSRAETQYF.

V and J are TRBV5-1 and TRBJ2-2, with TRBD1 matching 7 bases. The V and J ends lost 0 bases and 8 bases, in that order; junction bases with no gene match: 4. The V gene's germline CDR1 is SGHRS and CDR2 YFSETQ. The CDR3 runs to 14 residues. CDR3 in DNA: TGCGCCAGCAGCTTGGGGGACAGCCGGGGGGAGCTGTTTTTT. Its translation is CASSLGDSRGELFF.

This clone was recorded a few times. For the CDR3, the DNA is TGTGCCAGCAGTGAAGCTCCTCTTACAGGTTATAGCAATCAGCCCCAGCATTTT. Its protein product is CASSEAPLTGYSNQPQHF. The chain has TRBV6-1 and TRBJ1-5, with D tentatively TRBD1 (5 bases). Per germline, CDR1 MNHNS and CDR2 SASEGT. V lost 0 bases to trimming and J lost 0 bases, with 15 bases between them. CDR3 length equals 18 residues.

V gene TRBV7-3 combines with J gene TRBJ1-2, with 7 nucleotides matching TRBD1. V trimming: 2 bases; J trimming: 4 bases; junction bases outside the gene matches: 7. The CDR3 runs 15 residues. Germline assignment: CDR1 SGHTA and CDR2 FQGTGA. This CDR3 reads CASSLSGTESYGYTF. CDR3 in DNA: TGTGCCAGCAGCTTATCCGGGACAGAGAGCTATGGCTACACCTTC.

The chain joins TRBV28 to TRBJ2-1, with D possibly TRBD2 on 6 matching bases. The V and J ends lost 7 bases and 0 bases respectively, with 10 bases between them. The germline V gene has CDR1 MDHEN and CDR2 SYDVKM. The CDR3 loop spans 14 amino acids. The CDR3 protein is CASNRRDSYNEQFF. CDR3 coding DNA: TGTGCCAGCAATCGGAGGGACTCCTACAATGAGCAGTTCTTC.

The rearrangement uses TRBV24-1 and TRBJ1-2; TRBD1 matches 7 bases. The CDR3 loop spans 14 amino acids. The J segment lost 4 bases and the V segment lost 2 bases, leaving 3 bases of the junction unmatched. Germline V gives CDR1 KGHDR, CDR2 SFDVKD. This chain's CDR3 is CATSDSRQGYGYTF. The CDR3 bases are TGTGCCACCAGTGATTCCCGACAGGGCTATGGCTACACCTTC.

The CDR3 here is CASSEGTGQYNEQFF. For the CDR3, the DNA is TGTGCCAGCAGCGAGGGGACAGGACAATACAATGAGCAGTTCTTC. The rearrangement links TRBV9 to TRBJ2-1; 8 bases are a match to TRBD1. Germline V CDR1 and CDR2: SGDLS, YYNGEE. V trimming: 3 bases; J trimming: 4 bases; junction bases outside the gene matches: 6. CDR3 length equals 15 residues.

This CDR3 reads CASSATGVGTEAFF. Written as DNA, the CDR3 is TGTGCCAGCAGCGCGACAGGGGTCGGCACTGAAGCTTTCTTT. J is TRBJ1-1 and V is TRBV7-2, with 8 bases fitting TRBD1. The CDR3 is 14 residues long. J lost 4 bases, V lost 5 bases, and 6 bases had no gene match. Germline V lookup: CDR1 SGHTA, CDR2 FQGNSA.

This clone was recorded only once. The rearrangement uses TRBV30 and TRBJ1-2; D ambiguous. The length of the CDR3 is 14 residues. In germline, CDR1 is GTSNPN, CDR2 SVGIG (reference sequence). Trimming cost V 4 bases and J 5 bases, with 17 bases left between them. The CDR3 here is CAWIPAGIQYGYTF. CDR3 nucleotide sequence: TGTGCCTGGATCCCCGCCGGGATCCAGTATGGCTACACCTTC. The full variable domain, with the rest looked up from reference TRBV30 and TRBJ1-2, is SQTIHQWPATLVQPVGSPLSLECTVEGTSNPNLYWYRQAAGRGLQLLFYSVGIGQISSEVPQNLSASRPQDRQFILSSKKLLLSDSGFYLCAWIPAGIQYGYTFGSGTRLTVV.